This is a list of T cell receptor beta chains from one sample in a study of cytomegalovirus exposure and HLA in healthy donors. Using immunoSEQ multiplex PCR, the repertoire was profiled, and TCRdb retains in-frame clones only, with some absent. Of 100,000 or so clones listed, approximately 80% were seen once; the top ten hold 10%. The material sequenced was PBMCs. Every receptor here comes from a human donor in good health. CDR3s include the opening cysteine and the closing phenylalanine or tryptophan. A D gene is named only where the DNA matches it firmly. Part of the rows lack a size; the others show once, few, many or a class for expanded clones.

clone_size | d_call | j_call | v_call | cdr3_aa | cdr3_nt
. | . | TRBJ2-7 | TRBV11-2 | CASSLVVEPTYEQYF | TGTGCCAGCAGCTTAGTGGTGGAGCCTACCTACGAGCAGTACTTT
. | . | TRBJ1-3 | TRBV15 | CATSRDVTASGNTIYF | TGTGCCACCAGCAGAGATGTGACAGCCTCTGGAAACACCATATATTTT
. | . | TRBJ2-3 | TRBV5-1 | CASSLGGRRTDTQYF | TGCGCCAGCAGCCTCGGGGGACGCCGCACAGATACGCAGTATTTT
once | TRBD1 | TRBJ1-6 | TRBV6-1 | CASSEAAGTGVLNSPLHF | TGTGCCAGCAGTGAAGCGGCGGGAACAGGGGTACTTAATTCACCCCTCCACTTT
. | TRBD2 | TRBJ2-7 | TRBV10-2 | CASSEGLAGRVEQYF | TGCGCCAGCAGTGAGGGACTAGCGGGCCGGGTCGAGCAGTACTTC
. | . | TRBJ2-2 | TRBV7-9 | CASSLLGRPNTGELFF | TGTGCCAGCAGCTTACTCGGCAGGCCGAACACCGGGGAGCTGTTTTTT
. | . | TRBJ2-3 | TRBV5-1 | CASSYYGRITDTQYF | TGCGCCAGCAGCTATTACGGGAGAATTACAGATACGCAGTATTTT
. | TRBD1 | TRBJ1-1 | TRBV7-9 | CASNTGGGNTEAFF | TGTGCTAGCAATACAGGGGGAGGGAACACTGAAGCTTTCTTT
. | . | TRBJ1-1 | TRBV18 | CASSPGSGKAFF | TGTGCCAGCTCACCAGGGTCAGGGAAGGCTTTCTTT
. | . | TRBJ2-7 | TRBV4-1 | CASSRGQSYEQYF | TGCGCCAGCAGCCGTGGACAGTCCTACGAGCAGTACTTC
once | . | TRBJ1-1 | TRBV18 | CASSPETGTEAFF | TGTGCCAGCTCACCAGAGACGGGAACTGAAGCTTTCTTT
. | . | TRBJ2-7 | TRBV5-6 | CASSLWGSYEQYF | TGTGCCAGCAGCCTGTGGGGCAGCTACGAGCAGTACTTC
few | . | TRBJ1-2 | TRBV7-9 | CASSLPVNARQMANYGYTF | TGTGCCAGCAGTCTTCCGGTTAATGCCAGACAGATGGCTAACTATGGCTACACCTTC
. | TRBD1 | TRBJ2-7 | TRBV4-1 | CASSVGTDIEINYEQYF | TGCGCCAGCAGCGTAGGGACAGACATCGAGATCAATTACGAGCAGTACTTC
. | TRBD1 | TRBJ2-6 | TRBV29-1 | CSVEGRGLGANVLTF | TGCAGCGTTGAGGGCAGGGGGCTTGGGGCCAACGTCCTGACTTTC
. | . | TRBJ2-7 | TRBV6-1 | CASSEREFSPYEQYF | TGTGCCAGCAGTGAAAGAGAGTTTTCTCCCTACGAGCAGTACTTC
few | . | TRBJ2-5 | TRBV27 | CASSLSRVRETQYF | TGTGCCAGCAGTTTATCCCGGGTGCGAGAGACCCAGTACTTC